The 26 T cell receptor beta chains reported below all come from one sample, sequenced in a study of chemoradiotherapy in HPV16-positive cancers. TCRdb keeps only in-frame clones here, not all; method: immunoSEQ multiplex PCR. The sample carries nearly 1,500 clones, more than 85% recorded once. The sample in question was tumor tissue, obtained from a patient who underwent chemoradiotherapy. Every receptor here comes from a human donor with HPV-associated anogenital cancer.

The rearrangement links TRBV28 to TRBJ2-7, with 9 bases lining up with TRBD1. With V trimmed by 6 bases and J by 3 bases, 12 bases remained unmatched. This CDR3 is built from 16 residues. In germline, CDR1 is MDHEN, CDR2 SYDVKM. The DNA of the CDR3 is TGTGCCAGCAGGGGTACAGGGGGCGCATCCAACTACGAGCAGTACTTC. It yields the protein CASRGTGGASNYEQYF.

This chain uses TRBV18 with TRBJ2-1, with D hard to call. This CDR3 spans 15 amino acids. Trimming cost V 0 bases and J 3 bases, with 9 bases left between them. Germline CDR1 and CDR2: KGHSH and LQKENI. DNA of the CDR3: TGTGCCAGCTCACCACCTAGCTTAGGCTACAATGAGCAGTTCTTC. Protein: CASSPPSLGYNEQFF.

The V call is TRBV7-8, the J call TRBJ2-5, with 9 bases matching TRBD1. Germline CDR1 SGHVS, CDR2 FQNEAQ. Trimming took 4 bases from V and 4 from J; bases not matched to a gene: 7. This CDR3 has 15 residues. CDR3 amino acids: CASSSSRQGGETQYF. In DNA form, the CDR3 reads TGTGCCAGCAGCTCTTCAAGACAGGGGGGAGAGACCCAGTACTTC.

The chain employs TRBV30 and TRBJ1-1; a weak D match, TRBD1 (5 bases). CDR3 length: 13 residues. V lost 2 bases, J lost 5 bases, and 12 bases lay in between. CDR1 GTSNPN and CDR2 SVGIG come from the germline V gene (reference sequence). CDR3 region: CAWSWGVRTEAFF. CDR3 in DNA: TGTGCCTGGAGTTGGGGGGTTCGGACTGAAGCTTTCTTT.

The chain joins TRBV27 to TRBJ2-3, with 9 bases fitting TRBD2. The CDR3 extends over 15 amino acids. Trimming cost V 3 bases and J 5 bases; bases outside gene matches: 6. Germline V CDR1 and CDR2: MNHEY, SMNVEV (reference sequence). The CDR3 protein is CASSFRGGALDTQYF. The CDR3 DNA follows: TGTGCCAGCAGTTTTCGCGGGGGGGCTTTAGATACGCAGTATTTT.

The V call is TRBV18, the J call TRBJ1-4; D is possibly TRBD1 (5 bases). CDR3 length equals 19 residues. V was clipped by 2 bases and J by 8 bases, with 27 bases between them. Germline CDR1 reads KGHSH; CDR2 reads LQKENI. CDR3 residues: CASSPGLQQLGGEKEKLFF. The CDR3 nucleotides are TGTGCCAGCTCACCAGGACTGCAACAACTTGGGGGAGAGAAAGAAAAACTGTTTTTT.

The chain carries TRBV27 and TRBJ2-5; D might be TRBD2 (5 bases). The CDR3 extends over 15 amino acids. V lost 5 bases to trimming and J lost 5 bases, with 18 bases between them. CDR1 MNHEY and CDR2 SMNVEV come from the germline V gene (reference sequence). The CDR3 region is CASSARGIVIETQYF. The CDR3 nucleotides read TGTGCCAGCAGTGCCCGGGGTATCGTGATTGAGACCCAGTACTTC.

The V and J genes are TRBV28 and TRBJ1-2; D might be TRBD1 (5 bases). Germline loops: CDR1 MDHEN, CDR2 SYDVKM. The CDR3 length is 18 residues. With 2 bases removed from V and 6 bases from J, the gap between germline ends came to 25 bases. The CDR3 DNA is TGTGCCAGCAGTTTACTGGGTATTCGGGGGGGACCTGGGCATGGCTACACCTTC. Encoded protein: CASSLLGIRGGPGHGYTF.

The V call is TRBV10-1, the J call TRBJ2-7, with 10 bases fitting TRBD2. This CDR3 is 15 amino acids long. The J segment lost 3 bases and the V segment lost 5 bases, leaving 7 bases of the junction unmatched. CDR1 and CDR2 (germline): WNHNN, SYGVQD (reference sequence). The CDR3 here is CASSPQREGRYEQYF. The DNA of the CDR3 is TGCGCCAGCAGTCCCCAGCGGGAGGGCCGCTACGAGCAGTACTTC.

A single count supports this clone. The rearrangement links TRBV7-9 to TRBJ1-2; maybe TRBD1 (6 bases). Germline V CDR1 and CDR2: SEHNR, FQNEAQ (reference sequence). CDR3 length: 14 amino acids. V lost 5 bases, J lost 8 bases, and 18 bases lay in between. The CDR3, as DNA: TGTGCCAGCAGCCTCTCAGGGGTTGTGGGGGGCTACACCTTC. It specifies CASSLSGVVGGYTF.

This clone has more than one count but fewer than ten. This rearrangement joins TRBV5-4 to TRBJ2-5, with TRBD2 matching over 11 bases. The CDR3 extends over 19 amino acids. Germline V gene lookup returns CDR1 SGHNT and CDR2 YYREEE (reference sequence). The trim removed 6 bases at V and 5 bases at J, leaving 21 bases unmatched. In DNA form, the CDR3 reads TGTGCCAGCACCCTGTGGTCCGGGGGACTAGCGGACCTCGAGGAGACCCAGTACTTC. Protein sequence: CASTLWSGGLADLEETQYF.

The chain couples TRBV5-5 to TRBJ1-3; D is ambiguous. This CDR3 contains 16 residues. Trimming took 3 bases from V and 0 from J, leaving 13 bases between them. CDR1 SGHKS and CDR2 YYEKEE come from the germline V gene (reference sequence). The chain's CDR3 is CASSSTRSFSGNTIYF. DNA of the CDR3: TGTGCCAGCAGCTCGACACGAAGCTTCTCTGGAAACACCATATATTTT. Supplemented by reference TRBV5-5 and TRBJ1-3, the full variable domain reads DAGVTQSPTHLIKTRGQQVTLRCSPISGHKSVSWYQQVLGQGPQFIFQYYEKEERGRGNFPDRFSARQFPNYSSELNVNALLLGDSALYLCASSSTRSFSGNTIYFGEGSWLTVV.

The table lists this clone with a count of one. This chain joins TRBV28 and TRBJ1-3, with no clear D. This CDR3 is 18 amino acids long. Trimming took 7 bases from V and 0 from J, leaving 22 bases between them. Germline V gene data show CDR1 as MDHEN and CDR2 as SYDVKM. CDR3 amino acids: CASIPSGGERVSGNTIYF. The CDR3 DNA reads as TGTGCCAGCATCCCTAGTGGCGGGGAGCGGGTCTCTGGAAACACCATATATTTT.

This rearrangement joins TRBV6-5 to TRBJ1-2; a weak D match, TRBD1 (6 bases). Germline assignment: CDR1 MNHEY and CDR2 SVGAGI. V dropped 6 bases and J dropped 3 bases, with 20 bases sitting between them. The CDR3 consists of 16 residues. CDR3 DNA: TGTGCCAGCAGCTACAATCCCGGGGGGCGAGACTATGGCTACACCTTC. Encoded protein: CASSYNPGGRDYGYTF.

This clone was found a few times. The chain links TRBV5-1 to TRBJ1-1; no clear D gene. This CDR3 has 15 amino acids. Germline loops: CDR1 SGHRS, CDR2 YFSETQ. V was clipped by 0 bases and J by 4 bases, with 13 bases between them. DNA of the CDR3: TGCGCCAGCAGCTTGGATTCCCCGAGGGCCACTGAAGCTTTCTTT. Amino acids: CASSLDSPRATEAFF.

CDR3 sequence: CASSYADRVKETQYF. CDR3 sequence (DNA): TGTGCCAGCAGTTACGCGGACAGGGTGAAGGAGACCCAGTACTTC. J is TRBJ2-5 and V is TRBV6-5; TRBD1 aligns across 8 bases. The length of the CDR3 is 15 residues. Trimming at V came to 2 bases and at J to 5 bases, leaving 7 bases not matched to a gene. CDR1 MNHEY and CDR2 SVGAGI come from the germline V gene.

This chain uses TRBV7-9 with TRBJ2-1, with 11 positions matching TRBD2. The CDR3 has 14 amino acids. Germline V CDR1 and CDR2: SEHNR, FQNEAQ (reference sequence). The junction had 8 bases not matched to a gene; V was cut back by 1 base and J by 15 bases. This CDR3 reads CASSLGWLAGGTFF. CDR3 DNA sequence: TGTGCCAGCAGCTTAGGATGGCTAGCGGGGGGAACGTTCTTC.

V usage is TRBV10-3 and J usage is TRBJ1-1; 8 nucleotides align to TRBD1. In germline, CDR1 is ENHRY, CDR2 SYGVKD. The CDR3 is made up of 14 amino acids. V gave up 6 bases and J gave up 3 bases; unmatched junction bases: 6. CDR3 protein: CAISKTGVDTEAFF. In DNA form, the CDR3 reads TGTGCCATCAGCAAGACAGGGGTAGACACTGAAGCTTTCTTT.

The chain has TRBV30 and TRBJ1-1, with D hard to call. CDR1 is GTSNPN and CDR2 is SVGIG in the germline V gene (reference sequence). The length of the CDR3 is 13 residues. The germline V and J ends were trimmed by 4 bases and 1 base, with 10 bases remaining between them. This CDR3 reads CAWTRGANTEAFF. The CDR3 bases are TGTGCCTGGACGCGAGGAGCGAACACTGAAGCTTTCTTT.

This clone was observed a single time. The chain is built from TRBV5-6 and TRBJ1-3; D possibly corresponds to TRBD1 (6 bases). This CDR3 spans 16 amino acids. The V end lost 0 bases, the J end lost 0 bases, and 10 bases lay between the germline ends. Germline CDR1 is SGHDT and CDR2 is YYEEEE. CDR3: CASSLVGAGSGNTIYF. CDR3 in DNA: TGTGCCAGCAGCTTGGTGGGGGCAGGCTCTGGAAACACCATATATTTT.

The chain joins TRBV5-1 to TRBJ1-1; D is perhaps TRBD1 (5 bases). The germline V and J ends were trimmed by 4 bases and 1 base, with 8 bases remaining between them. The CDR3 length is 13 residues. Per the germline V gene, CDR1 is SGHRS and CDR2 is YFSETQ. The CDR3 sequence: CASSRDRNTEAFF. The CDR3 nucleotides are TGCGCCAGCAGCCGCGACAGGAACACTGAAGCTTTCTTT.

The chain recombines TRBV2 with TRBJ1-2; weak D call: TRBD1 (5 bases). Trimming removed 6 bases at V and 4 bases at J, with 9 bases between. Per germline, CDR1 SNHLY and CDR2 FYNNEI. The CDR3 covers 12 residues. DNA of the CDR3: TGTGCCAGCAGGGAGGGACCCTATGGCTACACCTTC. Amino acid sequence: CASREGPYGYTF.

This chain connects TRBV7-3 to TRBJ2-2; TRBD2 agrees at 13 bases. V was pared by 3 bases and J by 4 bases, with 2 bases of the junction left unmatched. Per the germline V gene, CDR1 is SGHTA and CDR2 is FQGTGA. This CDR3 region has 16 residues. CDR3 residues: CASSFRTSGGTGELFF. The DNA of the CDR3 is TGTGCCAGCAGCTTTCGGACTAGCGGGGGCACCGGGGAGCTGTTTTTT.

The chain is built from TRBV5-6 and TRBJ2-7, with 9 bases that match TRBD1. Looked up from germline, CDR1 is SGHDT and CDR2 is YYEEEE. The CDR3 runs to 13 residues. V lost 4 bases and J lost 7; bases outside the gene matches: 6. The CDR3 loop reads CASSKDRGWEQYF. The CDR3 DNA sequence: TGTGCCAGCAGCAAGGACAGGGGATGGGAGCAGTACTTC.

The chain links TRBV12-5 to TRBJ2-5; no clear D. V lost 6 bases and J lost 5, with 16 bases in between. Germline CDR1 LGHNT, CDR2 FRNRAP. The CDR3 contains 14 residues. The CDR3 spells CASGPSTLVETQYF. CDR3 nucleotides: TGTGCTAGTGGACCAAGTACCCTGGTGGAGACCCAGTACTTC.

The chain employs TRBV7-3 and TRBJ2-3; either TRBD1 or TRBD2 may supply D (5 bases each). Trimming cost V 1 base and J 4 bases, with 6 bases left between them. CDR3 size: 13 residues. Germline V gene sequence: CDR1 SGHTA, CDR2 FQGTGA. The CDR3 DNA is TGTGCCAGCAGCTTAAGGGGGTCAGATACGCAGTATTTT. Its protein product is CASSLRGSDTQYF.